This TCR beta chain was sequenced in a study of blood T cell repertoires in COVID-19. Overall study: Nucleic acid was either cDNA or gDNA, and it came from T cells, B-cell-depleted T cells, or PBMCs.

The CDR3 extends over 14 amino acids. Germline V CDR1 and CDR2: LGHNA, YSLEER. Deletions cut 6 bases from V and 1 base from J, with 9 bases between. Only in-frame clones appear in the TCRdb table, and some are missing; sequencing was by immunoSEQ multiplex PCR. This sample yields about 68,000 clones, of which roughly 83% are seen a single time; more than 7% belongs to the top ten. This sequence joins TRBV4-3 and TRBJ2-2; D is possibly TRBD1 (5 bases). The TCR comes from a man over 45 with active COVID-19. Material for sequencing was peripheral blood. CDR3 sequence: CASRGRLNTGELFF. CDR3 DNA sequence: TGCGCCAGCAGGGGGCGGCTGAACACCGGGGAGCTGTTTTTT.